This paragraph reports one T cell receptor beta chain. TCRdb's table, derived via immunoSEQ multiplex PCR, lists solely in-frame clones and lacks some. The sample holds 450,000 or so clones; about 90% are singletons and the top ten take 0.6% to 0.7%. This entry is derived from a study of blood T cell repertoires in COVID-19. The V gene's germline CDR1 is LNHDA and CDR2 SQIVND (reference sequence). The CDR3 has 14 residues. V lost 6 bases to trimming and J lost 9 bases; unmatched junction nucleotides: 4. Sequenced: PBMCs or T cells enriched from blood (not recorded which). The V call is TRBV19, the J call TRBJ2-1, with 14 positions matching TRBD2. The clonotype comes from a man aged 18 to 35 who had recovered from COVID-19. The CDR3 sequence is CASRGLAGVAEQFF. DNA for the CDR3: TGTGCCAGTAGGGGACTAGCGGGAGTTGCTGAGCAGTTCTTC.